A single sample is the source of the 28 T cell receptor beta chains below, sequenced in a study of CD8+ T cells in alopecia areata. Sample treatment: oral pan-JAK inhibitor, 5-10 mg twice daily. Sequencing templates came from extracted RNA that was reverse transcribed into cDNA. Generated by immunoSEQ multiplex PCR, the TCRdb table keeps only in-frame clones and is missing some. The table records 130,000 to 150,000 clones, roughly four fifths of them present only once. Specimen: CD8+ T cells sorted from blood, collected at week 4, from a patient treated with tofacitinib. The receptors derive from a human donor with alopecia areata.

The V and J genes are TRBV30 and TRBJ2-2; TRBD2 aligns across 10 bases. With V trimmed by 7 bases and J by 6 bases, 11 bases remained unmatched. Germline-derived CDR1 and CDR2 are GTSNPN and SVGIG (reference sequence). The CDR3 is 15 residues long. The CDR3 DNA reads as TGTGCCTCCTCCAAGCGGGGGGGAGTATCCGGGGAGCTGTTTTTT. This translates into CASSKRGGVSGELFF.

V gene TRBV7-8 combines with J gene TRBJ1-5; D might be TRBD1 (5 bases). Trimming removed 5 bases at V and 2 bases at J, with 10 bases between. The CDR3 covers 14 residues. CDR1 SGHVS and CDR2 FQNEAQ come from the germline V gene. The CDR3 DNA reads TGTGCCAGCAGCCTGGGGGGGGGCAATCAGCCCCAGCATTTT. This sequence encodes CASSLGGGNQPQHF.

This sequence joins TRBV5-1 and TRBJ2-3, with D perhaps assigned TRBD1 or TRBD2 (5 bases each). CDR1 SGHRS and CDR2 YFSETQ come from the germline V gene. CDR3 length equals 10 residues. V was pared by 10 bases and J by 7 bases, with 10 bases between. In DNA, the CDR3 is TGCGCCCACTGGGGACATACGCAGTATTTT. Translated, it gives CAHWGHTQYF.

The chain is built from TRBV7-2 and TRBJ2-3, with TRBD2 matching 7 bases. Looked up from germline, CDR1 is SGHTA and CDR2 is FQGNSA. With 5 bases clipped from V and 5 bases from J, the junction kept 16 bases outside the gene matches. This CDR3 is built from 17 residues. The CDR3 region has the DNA TGTGCCAGCAGCCCCCGTGCGGTAGCGGGCAGGGAAGATACGCAGTATTTT. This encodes CASSPRAVAGREDTQYF.

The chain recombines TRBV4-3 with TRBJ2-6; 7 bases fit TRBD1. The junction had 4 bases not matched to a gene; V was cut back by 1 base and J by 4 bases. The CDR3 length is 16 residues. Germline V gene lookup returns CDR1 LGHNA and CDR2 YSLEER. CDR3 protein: CASSQGTGAGANVLTF. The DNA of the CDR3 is TGCGCCAGCAGCCAAGGCACAGGGGCCGGGGCCAACGTCCTGACTTTC.

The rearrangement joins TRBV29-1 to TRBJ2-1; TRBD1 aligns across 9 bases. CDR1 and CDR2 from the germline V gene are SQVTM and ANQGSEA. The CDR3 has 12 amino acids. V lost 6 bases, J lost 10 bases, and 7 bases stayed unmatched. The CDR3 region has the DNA TGCAGCGTCTACAGGGGGCTAGGGGAGCAGTTCTTC. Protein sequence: CSVYRGLGEQFF.

CDR3 sequence: CASSHRGRGTNNEQFF. The DNA for the CDR3 is TGTGCCAGCAGCCATAGGGGCAGGGGGACTAACAATGAGCAGTTCTTC. The gene calls are TRBV13 and TRBJ2-1; D may match TRBD1 or TRBD2 (7 bases each). Trimming cost V 5 bases and J 5 bases, with 19 bases left between them. This CDR3 is built from 16 residues. From germline, CDR1 is PRHDT and CDR2 FYEKMQ (reference sequence).

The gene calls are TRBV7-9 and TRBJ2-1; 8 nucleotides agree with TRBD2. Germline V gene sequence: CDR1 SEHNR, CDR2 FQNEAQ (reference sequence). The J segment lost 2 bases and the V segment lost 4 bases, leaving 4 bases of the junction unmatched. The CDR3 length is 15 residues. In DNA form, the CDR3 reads TGTGCCAGCAGCTCCGGACTAGCAGCCTACAATGAGCAGTTCTTC. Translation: CASSSGLAAYNEQFF.

CDR3 loop: CATSRVASGYEQYF. The CDR3 region has the DNA TGTGCCACCAGCAGAGTAGCTAGCGGGTACGAGCAGTACTTC. The chain has TRBV15 and TRBJ2-7; TRBD2 aligns across 8 bases. The J segment lost 4 bases and the V segment lost 1 base, leaving 3 bases of the junction unmatched. Germline-derived CDR1 and CDR2 are LNHNV and YYDKDF (reference sequence). CDR3 size: 14 residues. Filled out from reference TRBV15 and TRBJ2-7, the complete variable domain reads DAMVIQNPRYQVTQFGKPVTLSCSQTLNHNVMYWYQQKSSQAPKLLFHYYDKDFNNEADTPDNFQSRRPNTSFCFLDIRSPGLGDTAMYLCATSRVASGYEQYFGPGTRLTVT.

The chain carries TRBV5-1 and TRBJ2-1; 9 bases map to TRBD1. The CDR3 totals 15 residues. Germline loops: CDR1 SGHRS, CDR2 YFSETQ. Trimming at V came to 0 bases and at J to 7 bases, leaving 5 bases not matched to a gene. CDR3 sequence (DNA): TGCGCCAGCAGCTTGGTCCGTGACAGGGGGAATGAGCAGTTCTTC. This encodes CASSLVRDRGNEQFF. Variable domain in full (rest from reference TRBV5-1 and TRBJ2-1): KAGVTQTPRYLIKTRGQQVTLSCSPISGHRSVSWYQQTPGQGLQFLFEYFSETQRNKGNFPGRFSGRQFSNSRSEMNVSTLELGDSALYLCASSLVRDRGNEQFFGPGTRLTVL.

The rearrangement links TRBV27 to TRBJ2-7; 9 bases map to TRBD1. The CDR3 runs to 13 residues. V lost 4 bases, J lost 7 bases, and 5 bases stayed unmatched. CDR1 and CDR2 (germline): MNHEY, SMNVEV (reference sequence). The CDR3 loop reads CASSSQGAREQYF. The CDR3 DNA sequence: TGTGCCAGCAGTTCACAGGGGGCTAGAGAGCAGTACTTC.

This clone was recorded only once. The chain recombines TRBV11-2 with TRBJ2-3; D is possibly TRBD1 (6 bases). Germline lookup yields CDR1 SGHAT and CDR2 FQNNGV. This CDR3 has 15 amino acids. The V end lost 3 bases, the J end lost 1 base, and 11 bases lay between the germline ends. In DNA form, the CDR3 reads TGTGCCAGCAGCTTCAGGGGCCGGGGCACAGATACGCAGTATTTT. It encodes CASSFRGRGTDTQYF.

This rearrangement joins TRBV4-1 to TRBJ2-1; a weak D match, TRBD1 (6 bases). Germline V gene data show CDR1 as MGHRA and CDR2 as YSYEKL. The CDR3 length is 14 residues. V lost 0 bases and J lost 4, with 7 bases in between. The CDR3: CASSQDQGYNEQFF. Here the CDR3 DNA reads TGCGCCAGCAGCCAAGATCAGGGGTACAATGAGCAGTTCTTC.

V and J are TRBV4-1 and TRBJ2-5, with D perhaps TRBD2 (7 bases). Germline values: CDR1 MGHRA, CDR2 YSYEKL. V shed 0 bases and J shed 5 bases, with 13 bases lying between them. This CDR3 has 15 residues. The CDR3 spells CASSQDGGAEETQYF. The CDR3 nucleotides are TGCGCCAGCAGCCAAGATGGGGGGGCGGAGGAGACCCAGTACTTC.

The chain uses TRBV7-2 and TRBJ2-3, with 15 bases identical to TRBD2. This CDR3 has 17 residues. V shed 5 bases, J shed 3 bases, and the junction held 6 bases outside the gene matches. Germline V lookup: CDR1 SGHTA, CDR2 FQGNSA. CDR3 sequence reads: CASSVGTSGGKTDTQYF. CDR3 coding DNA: TGTGCCAGCAGCGTCGGGACTAGCGGGGGGAAGACAGATACGCAGTATTTT.

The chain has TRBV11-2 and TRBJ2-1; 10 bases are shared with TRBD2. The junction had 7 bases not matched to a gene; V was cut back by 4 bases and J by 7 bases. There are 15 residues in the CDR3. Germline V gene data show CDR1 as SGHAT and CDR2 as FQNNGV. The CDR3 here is CASSSGTSVGNEQFF. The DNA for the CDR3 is TGTGCCAGCAGCTCCGGGACTAGCGTAGGTAATGAGCAGTTCTTC.

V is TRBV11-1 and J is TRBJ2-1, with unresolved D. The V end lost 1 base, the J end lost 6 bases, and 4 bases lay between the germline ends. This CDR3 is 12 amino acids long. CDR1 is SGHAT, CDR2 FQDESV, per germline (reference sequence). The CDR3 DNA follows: TGTGCCAGCAGCTTAGAAGTCAATGAGCAGTTCTTC. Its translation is CASSLEVNEQFF.

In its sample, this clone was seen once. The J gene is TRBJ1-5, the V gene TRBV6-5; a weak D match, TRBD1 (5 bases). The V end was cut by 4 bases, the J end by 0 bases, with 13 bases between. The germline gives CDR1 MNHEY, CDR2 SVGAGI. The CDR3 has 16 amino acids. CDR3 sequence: CASSSGSPYSNQPQHF. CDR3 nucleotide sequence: TGTGCCAGCAGTTCAGGGTCCCCCTATAGCAATCAGCCCCAGCATTTT.

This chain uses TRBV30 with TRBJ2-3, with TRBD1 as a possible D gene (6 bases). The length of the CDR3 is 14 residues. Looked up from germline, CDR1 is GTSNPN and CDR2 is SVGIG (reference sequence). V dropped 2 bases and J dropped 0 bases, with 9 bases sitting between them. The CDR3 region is CAWSRQASTDTQYF. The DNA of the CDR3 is TGTGCCTGGAGTAGACAGGCTAGCACAGATACGCAGTATTTT.

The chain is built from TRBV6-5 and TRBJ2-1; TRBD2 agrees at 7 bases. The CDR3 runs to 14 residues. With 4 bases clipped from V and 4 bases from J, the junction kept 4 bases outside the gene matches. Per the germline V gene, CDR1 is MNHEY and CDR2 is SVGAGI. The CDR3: CASSLRGTYNEQFF. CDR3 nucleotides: TGTGCCAGCAGTTTGCGGGGGACGTACAATGAGCAGTTCTTC.

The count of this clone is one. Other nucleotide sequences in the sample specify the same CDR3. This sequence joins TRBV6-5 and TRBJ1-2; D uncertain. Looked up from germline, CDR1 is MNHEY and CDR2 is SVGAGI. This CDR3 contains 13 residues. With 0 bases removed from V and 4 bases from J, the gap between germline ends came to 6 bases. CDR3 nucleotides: TGTGCCAGCAGTTACTCGACTGGCTATGGCTACACCTTC. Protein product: CASSYSTGYGYTF.

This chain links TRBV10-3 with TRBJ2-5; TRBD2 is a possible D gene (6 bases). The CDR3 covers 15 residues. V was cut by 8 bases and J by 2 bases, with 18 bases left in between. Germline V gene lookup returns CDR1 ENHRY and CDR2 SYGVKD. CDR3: CAIAASARGQETQYF. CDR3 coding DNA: TGTGCCATCGCCGCTTCGGCTCGGGGGCAAGAGACCCAGTACTTC.

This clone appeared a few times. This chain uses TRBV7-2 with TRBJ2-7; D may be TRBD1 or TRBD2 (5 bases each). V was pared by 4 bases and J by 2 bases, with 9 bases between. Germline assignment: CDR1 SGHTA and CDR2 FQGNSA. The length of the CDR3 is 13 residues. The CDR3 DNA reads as TGTGCCAGCAGCTCGGGACCCACCTACGAGCAGTACTTC. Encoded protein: CASSSGPTYEQYF.

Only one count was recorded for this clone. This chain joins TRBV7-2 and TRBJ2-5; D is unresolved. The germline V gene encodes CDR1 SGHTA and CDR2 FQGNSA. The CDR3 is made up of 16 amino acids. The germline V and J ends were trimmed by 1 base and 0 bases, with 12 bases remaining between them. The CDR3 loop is CASSLGYGRDQETQYF. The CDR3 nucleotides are TGTGCCAGCAGCTTAGGTTACGGTAGGGACCAAGAGACCCAGTACTTC.

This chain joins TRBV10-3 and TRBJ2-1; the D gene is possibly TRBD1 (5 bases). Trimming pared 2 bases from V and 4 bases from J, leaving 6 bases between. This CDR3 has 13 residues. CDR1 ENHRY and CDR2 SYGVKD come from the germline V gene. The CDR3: CAISERGYNEQFF. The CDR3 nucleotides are TGTGCCATCAGTGAGAGGGGATACAATGAGCAGTTCTTC.

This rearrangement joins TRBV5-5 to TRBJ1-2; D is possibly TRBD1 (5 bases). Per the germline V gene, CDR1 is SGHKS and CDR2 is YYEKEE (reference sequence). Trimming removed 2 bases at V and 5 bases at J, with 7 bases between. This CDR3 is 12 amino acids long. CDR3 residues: CASSFGAYGYTF. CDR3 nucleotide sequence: TGTGCCAGCAGCTTTGGGGCATATGGCTACACCTTC. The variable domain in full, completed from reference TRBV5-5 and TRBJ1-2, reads DAGVTQSPTHLIKTRGQQVTLRCSPISGHKSVSWYQQVLGQGPQFIFQYYEKEERGRGNFPDRFSARQFPNYSSELNVNALLLGDSALYLCASSFGAYGYTFGSGTRLTVV.

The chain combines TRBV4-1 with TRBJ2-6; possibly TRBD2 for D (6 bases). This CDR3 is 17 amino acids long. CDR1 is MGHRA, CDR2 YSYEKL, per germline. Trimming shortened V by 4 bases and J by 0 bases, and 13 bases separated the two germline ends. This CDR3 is CASSLGGVSSGANVLTF. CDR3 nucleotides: TGCGCCAGCAGCCTCGGGGGAGTAAGCTCTGGGGCCAACGTCCTGACTTTC.

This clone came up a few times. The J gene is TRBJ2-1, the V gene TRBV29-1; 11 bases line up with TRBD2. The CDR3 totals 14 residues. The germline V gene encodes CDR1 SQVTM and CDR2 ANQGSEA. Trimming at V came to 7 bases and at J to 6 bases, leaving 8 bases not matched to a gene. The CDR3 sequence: CSASSGGTGNEQFF. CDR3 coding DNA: TGCAGCGCATCTAGCGGGGGGACGGGCAATGAGCAGTTCTTC.